Presented here are 3 T cell receptor beta chains from one specimen sequenced in a study of T-cell reconstitution after alpha-beta-depleted transplantation in children (dated by TCRdb to 2015 to 2016). Library construction relied on PCR. Data came from an Illumina HiSeq 2500. TCR libraries were prepared with molecular barcoding, using unique molecular identifiers to normalize TCRbeta repertoire quantification. The public reads were quality trimmed at Q25 with fastp and then assembled into clones with MiXCR by TCRdb, keeping productive beta chains. CDR3 protein duplicates are merged, each entry listing the most common genes and DNA. For this sample the table gives 250,000 to 350,000 distinct CDR3 sequences, of which more than 8% were detected only once. Jointly, the top ten make up about 9.4% of the sample. This specimen was PBMCs from the stem cell graft donor, taken from the stem cell graft. These receptors originate from a human donor who donated a stem cell graft to a child with SCID.

CDR3 region: CASSLIPGTGASYEQYF. The CDR3 DNA sequence: TGCGCCAGCAGCTTGATTCCGGGGACAGGGGCCTCCTACGAGCAGTACTTC. The chain combines TRBV5-1 with TRBJ2-7; 10 bases are a match to TRBD1. This CDR3 is 17 amino acids long. V lost 1 base and J lost 0; bases outside the gene matches: 7. In germline, CDR1 is SGHRS, CDR2 YFSETQ.

In this sample, this clonotype turned up many times. CDR3 in amino acids: CASSQIGDTQYF. Written as DNA, the CDR3 is TGTGCCAGCAGCCAGATAGGAGATACGCAGTATTTT. The gene calls are TRBV7-9 and TRBJ2-3, with D uncertain. Germline values: CDR1 SEHNR, CDR2 FQNEAQ (reference sequence). The CDR3 totals 12 residues. Trimming took 5 bases from V and 5 from J, leaving 8 bases between them.

This chain uses TRBV5-1 with TRBJ1-5; the match to TRBD1 covers 10 bases. The germline V gene encodes CDR1 SGHRS and CDR2 YFSETQ. The CDR3 is made up of 17 amino acids. V gave up 7 bases and J gave up 2 bases; unmatched junction bases: 12. In nucleotides, the CDR3 is TGCGCCAGCGCCCCGGGGACAGGGGTTTTTGGCAATCAGCCCCAGCATTTT. Encoded protein: CASAPGTGVFGNQPQHF.